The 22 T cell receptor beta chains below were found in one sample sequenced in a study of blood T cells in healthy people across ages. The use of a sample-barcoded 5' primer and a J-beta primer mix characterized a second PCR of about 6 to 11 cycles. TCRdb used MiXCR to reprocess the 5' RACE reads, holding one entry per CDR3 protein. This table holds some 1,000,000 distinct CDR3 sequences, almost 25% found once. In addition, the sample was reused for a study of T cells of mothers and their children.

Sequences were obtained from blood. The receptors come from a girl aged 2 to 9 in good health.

The CDR3 DNA sequence: TGCGCCAGCAGCTTACCCCTTGGGGGAGATGAGCAGTTCTTC. This codes for CASSLPLGGDEQFF. The rearrangement uses TRBV5-1 and TRBJ2-1; D tentatively fits TRBD1 or TRBD2 (5 bases each). CDR3 length: 14 residues. Per the germline V gene, CDR1 is SGHRS and CDR2 is YFSETQ. Trimming took off 2 bases at V and 8 bases at J, with 14 bases between the two ends. The entire variable domain, with the rest obtained from reference TRBV5-1 and TRBJ2-1, is as follows: KAGVTQTPRYLIKTRGQQVTLSCSPISGHRSVSWYQQTPGQGLQFLFEYFSETQRNKGNFPGRFSGRQFSNSRSEMNVSTLELGDSALYLCASSLPLGGDEQFFGPGTRLTVL.

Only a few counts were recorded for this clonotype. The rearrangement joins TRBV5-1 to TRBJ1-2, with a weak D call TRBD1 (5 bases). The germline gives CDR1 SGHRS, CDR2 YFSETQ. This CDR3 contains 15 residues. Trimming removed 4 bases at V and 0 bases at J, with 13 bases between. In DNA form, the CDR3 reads TGCGCCAGCAGCGCCCTCGGGGGTTCTAACTATGGCTACACCTTC. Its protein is CASSALGGSNYGYTF.

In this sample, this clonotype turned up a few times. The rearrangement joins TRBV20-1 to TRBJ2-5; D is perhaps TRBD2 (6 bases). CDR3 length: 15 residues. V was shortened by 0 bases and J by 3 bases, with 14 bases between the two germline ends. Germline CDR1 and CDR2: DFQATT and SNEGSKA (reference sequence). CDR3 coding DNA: TGCAGTGCTAGAGATGGAGGGTACGAGAAAGAGACCCAGTACTTC. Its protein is CSARDGGYEKETQYF.

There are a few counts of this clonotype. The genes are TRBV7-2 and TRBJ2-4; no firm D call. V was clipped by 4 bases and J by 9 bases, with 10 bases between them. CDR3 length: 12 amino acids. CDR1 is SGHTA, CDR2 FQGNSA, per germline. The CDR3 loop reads CASSYDGSIQYF. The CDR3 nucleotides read TGTGCCAGCAGCTACGACGGTAGCATTCAGTACTTC.

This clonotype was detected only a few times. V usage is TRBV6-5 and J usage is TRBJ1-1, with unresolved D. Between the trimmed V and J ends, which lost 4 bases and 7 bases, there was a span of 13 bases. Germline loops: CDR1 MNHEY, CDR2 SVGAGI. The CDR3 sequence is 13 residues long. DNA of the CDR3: TGTGCCAGCAGTTTCACAGCGACAAATGAAGCTTTCTTT. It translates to CASSFTATNEAFF.

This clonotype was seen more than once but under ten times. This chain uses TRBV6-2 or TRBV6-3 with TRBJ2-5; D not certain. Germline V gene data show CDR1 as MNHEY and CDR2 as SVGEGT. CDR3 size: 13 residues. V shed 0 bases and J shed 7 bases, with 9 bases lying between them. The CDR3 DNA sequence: TGTGCCAGCAGTTACTCAGGGTTTGCGACCCAGTACTTC. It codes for CASSYSGFATQYF.

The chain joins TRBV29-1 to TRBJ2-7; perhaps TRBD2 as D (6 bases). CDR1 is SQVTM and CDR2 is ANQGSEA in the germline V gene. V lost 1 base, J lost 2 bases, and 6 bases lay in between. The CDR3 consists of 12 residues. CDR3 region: CSVEGGAYEQYF. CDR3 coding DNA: TGCAGCGTTGAAGGGGGGGCCTACGAGCAGTACTTC.

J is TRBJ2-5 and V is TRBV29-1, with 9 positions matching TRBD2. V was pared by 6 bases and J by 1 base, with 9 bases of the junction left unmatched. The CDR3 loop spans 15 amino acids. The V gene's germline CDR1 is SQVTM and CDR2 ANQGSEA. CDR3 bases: TGCAGCGTCGACATAGCGGGAGTACCCCAAGAGACCCAGTACTTC. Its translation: CSVDIAGVPQETQYF.

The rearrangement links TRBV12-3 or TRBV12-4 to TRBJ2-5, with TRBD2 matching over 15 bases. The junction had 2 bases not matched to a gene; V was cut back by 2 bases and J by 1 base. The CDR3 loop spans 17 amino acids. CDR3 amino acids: CASSLTGLAGGQETQYF. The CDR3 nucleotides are TGTGCCAGCAGTTTAACGGGACTAGCGGGAGGCCAAGAGACCCAGTACTTC.

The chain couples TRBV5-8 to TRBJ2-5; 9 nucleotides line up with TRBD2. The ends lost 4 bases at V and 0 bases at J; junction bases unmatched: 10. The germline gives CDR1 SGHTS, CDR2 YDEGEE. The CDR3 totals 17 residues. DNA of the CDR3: TGTGCCAGCAGCACCTTGGTTGCGGGGGGGTACCAAGAGACCCAGTACTTC. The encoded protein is CASSTLVAGGYQETQYF.

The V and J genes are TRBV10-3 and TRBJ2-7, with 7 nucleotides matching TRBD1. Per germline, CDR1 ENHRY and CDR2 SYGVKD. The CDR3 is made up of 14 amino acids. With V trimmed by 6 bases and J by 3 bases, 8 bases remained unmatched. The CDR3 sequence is CAIRQTGVDYEQYF. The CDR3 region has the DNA TGTGCCATCAGACAAACAGGGGTGGACTACGAGCAGTACTTC.

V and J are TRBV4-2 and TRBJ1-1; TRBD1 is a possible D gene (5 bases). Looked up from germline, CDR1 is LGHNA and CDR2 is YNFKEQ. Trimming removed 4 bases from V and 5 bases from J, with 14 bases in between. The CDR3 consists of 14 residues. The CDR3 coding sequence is TGTGCCAGCAGCCGGGGGGTAGTTCTGACTGAAGCTTTCTTT. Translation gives CASSRGVVLTEAFF.

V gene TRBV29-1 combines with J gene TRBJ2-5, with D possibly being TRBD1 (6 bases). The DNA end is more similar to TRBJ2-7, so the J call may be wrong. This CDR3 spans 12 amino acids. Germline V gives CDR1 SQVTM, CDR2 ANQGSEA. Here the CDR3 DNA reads TGCAGCGTCGTGACAGGTCTCACCGAGCAGTACTTC. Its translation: CSVVTGLTEQYF.

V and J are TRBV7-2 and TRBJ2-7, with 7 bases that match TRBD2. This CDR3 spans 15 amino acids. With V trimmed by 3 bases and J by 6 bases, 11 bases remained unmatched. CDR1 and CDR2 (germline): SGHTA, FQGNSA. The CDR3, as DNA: TGTGCCAGCAGCTTCTCCGCGGGAGATTGGGTCGAGCAGTACTTC. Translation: CASSFSAGDWVEQYF.

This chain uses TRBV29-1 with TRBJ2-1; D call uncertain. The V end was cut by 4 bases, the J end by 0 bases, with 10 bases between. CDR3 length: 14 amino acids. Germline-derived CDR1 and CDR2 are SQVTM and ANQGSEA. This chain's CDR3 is CSVGHVPSYNEQFF. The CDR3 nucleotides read TGCAGCGTTGGGCACGTCCCCTCCTACAATGAGCAGTTCTTC.

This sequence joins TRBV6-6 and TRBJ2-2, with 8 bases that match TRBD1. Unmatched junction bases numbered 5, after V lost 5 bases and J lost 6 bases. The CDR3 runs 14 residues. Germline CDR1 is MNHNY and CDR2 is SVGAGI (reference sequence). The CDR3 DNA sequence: TGTGCCAGCAGTAAGGACAGGGTGCCCGGGGAGCTGTTTTTT. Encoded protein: CASSKDRVPGELFF.

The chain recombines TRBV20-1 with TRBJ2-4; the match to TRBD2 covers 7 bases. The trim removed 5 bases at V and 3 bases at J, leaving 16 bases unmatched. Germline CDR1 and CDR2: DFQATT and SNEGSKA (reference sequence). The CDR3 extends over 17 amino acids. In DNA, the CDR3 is TGCAGTGCTCCAGAGGACGATCTAGCGGTTGGCAAAAACATTCAGTACTTC. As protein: CSAPEDDLAVGKNIQYF.

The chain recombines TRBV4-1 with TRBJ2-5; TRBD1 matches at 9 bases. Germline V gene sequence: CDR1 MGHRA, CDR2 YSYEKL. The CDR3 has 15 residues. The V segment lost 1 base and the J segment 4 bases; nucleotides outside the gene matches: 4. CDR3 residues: CASSQAGTGLETQYF. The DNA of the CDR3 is TGCGCCAGCAGCCAAGCCGGGACAGGGTTAGAGACCCAGTACTTC.

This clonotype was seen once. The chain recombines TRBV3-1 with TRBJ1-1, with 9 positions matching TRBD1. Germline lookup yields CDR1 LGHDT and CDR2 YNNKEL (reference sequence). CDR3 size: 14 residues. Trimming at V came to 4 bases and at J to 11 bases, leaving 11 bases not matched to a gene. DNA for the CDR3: TGTGCCAGCAGCCCTCCGGGACAGGGTATTGAGGCTTTCTTT. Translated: CASSPPGQGIEAFF.

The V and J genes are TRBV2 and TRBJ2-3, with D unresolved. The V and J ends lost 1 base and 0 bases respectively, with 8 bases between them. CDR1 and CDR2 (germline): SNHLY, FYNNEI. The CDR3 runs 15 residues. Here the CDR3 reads CASSEGHPSTDTQYF. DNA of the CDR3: TGTGCCAGCAGTGAAGGACATCCAAGCACAGATACGCAGTATTTT.

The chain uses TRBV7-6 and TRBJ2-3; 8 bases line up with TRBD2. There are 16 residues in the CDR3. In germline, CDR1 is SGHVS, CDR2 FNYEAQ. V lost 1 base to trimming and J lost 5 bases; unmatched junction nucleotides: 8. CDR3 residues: CASSLDPAGDIDTQYF. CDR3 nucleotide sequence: TGTGCCAGCAGCTTAGATCCAGCGGGAGATATAGATACGCAGTATTTT.

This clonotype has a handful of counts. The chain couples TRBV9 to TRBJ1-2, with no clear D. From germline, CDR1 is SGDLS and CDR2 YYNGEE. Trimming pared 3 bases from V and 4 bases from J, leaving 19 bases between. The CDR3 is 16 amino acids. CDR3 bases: TGTGCCAGCAGCGAAGGGCTAGGCCCCAACCTCTATGGCTACACCTTC. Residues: CASSEGLGPNLYGYTF.